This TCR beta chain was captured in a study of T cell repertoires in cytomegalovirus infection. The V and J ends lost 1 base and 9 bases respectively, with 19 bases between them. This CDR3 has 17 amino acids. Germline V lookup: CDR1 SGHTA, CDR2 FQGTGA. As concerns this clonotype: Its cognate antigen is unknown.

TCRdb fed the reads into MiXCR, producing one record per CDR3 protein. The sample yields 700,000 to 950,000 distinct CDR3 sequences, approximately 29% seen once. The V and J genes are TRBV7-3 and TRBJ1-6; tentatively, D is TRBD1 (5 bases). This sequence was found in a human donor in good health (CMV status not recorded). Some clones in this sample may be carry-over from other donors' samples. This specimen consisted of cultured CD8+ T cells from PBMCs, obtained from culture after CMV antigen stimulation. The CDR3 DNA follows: TGTGCCAGCAGCTTAAGGGGGGGGGGGTTGAATCCTTCACCCCTCCACTTT. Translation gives CASSLRGGGLNPSPLHF.